The T cell receptor beta chain under discussion was sequenced for a study of monozygotic twins with inflammatory bowel disease. Study observations and caveats: IBD patients share fewer clonotypes with other people than healthy twins do, especially with disease activity.

The authors drew roughly 2.5 ml of blood from each donor. It was from whole blood, with no T cell sorting, that total RNA was isolated. TCRalpha and TCRbeta cDNA underwent two nested PCRs of around 15 and 9 cycles. TCRdb re-called the 5' RACE reads and shows each CDR3 protein once, DNA omitted. The specimen's table records around 370,000 distinct CDR3 sequences. A remark on this clonotype: Its target is not known.

The sequencing sample was made of blood. The TCR comes from a human donor with ulcerative colitis or Crohn's disease, or a healthy co-twin of an affected twin (not recorded which).

CDR3 sequence: CASSPLSGPLSYEQYF. The rearrangement joins TRBV19 to TRBJ2-7; the TCRdb call, TRBD2, lacks DNA for checking. CDR1 and CDR2 from the germline V gene are LNHDA and SQIVND (reference sequence). There are 16 residues in the CDR3.